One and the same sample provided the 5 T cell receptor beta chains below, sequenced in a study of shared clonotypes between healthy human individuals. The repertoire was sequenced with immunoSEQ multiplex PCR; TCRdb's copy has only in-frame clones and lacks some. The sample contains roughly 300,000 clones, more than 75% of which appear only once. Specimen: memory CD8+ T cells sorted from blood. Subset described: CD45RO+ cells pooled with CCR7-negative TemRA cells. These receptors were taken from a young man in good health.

The CDR3 DNA sequence: TGTGCCAGCAGCTTACGGGTCGGAAAAAGCGGAACCTACGAGCAGTACTTC. This translates into CASSLRVGKSGTYEQYF. The gene calls are TRBV7-9 and TRBJ2-7; D perhaps matches TRBD2 (5 bases). The germline V and J ends were trimmed by 2 bases and 2 bases, with 19 bases remaining between them. CDR3 size: 17 residues. Germline CDR1 reads SEHNR; CDR2 reads FQNEAQ (reference sequence).

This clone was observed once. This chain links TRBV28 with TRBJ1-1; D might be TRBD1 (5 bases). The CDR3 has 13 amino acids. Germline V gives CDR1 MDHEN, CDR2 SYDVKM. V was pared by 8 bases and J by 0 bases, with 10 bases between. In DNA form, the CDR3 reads TGTGCCAGCCGAGGGGTGTTGAACACTGAAGCTTTCTTT. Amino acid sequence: CASRGVLNTEAFF.

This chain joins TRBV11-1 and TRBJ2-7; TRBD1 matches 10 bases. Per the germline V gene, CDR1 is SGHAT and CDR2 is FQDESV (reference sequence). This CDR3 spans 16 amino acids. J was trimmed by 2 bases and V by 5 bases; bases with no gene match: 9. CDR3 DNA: TGTGCCAGCAGCCTTATGACAGGGGGCTCGACCTACGAGCAGTACTTC. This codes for CASSLMTGGSTYEQYF.

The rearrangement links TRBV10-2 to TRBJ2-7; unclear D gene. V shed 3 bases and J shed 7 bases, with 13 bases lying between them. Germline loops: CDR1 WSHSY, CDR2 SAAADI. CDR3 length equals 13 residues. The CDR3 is CASSDPAWAEQYF. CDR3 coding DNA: TGCGCCAGCAGTGACCCCGCGTGGGCGGAGCAGTACTTC.

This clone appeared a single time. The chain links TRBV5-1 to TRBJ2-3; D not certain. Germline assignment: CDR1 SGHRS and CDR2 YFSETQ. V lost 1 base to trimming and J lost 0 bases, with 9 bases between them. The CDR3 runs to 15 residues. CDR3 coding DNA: TGCGCCAGCAGCTTGAAGTCGGAAAGCACAGATACGCAGTATTTT. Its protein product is CASSLKSESTDTQYF.